Following are 20 T cell receptor beta chains from one sample sequenced in a study of blood T cell repertoires in COVID-19. The method was immunoSEQ multiplex PCR; TCRdb's version includes in-frame clones alone and lacks a portion of them. The sample has roughly 240,000 clones, about 87% seen once. Sequenced input: PBMCs or T cells enriched from blood (not recorded which). The receptors come from a woman aged 40 to 55 with acute COVID-19.

This clone turned up a few times. The chain recombines TRBV3-1 (or the pseudogene TRBV3-2) with TRBJ2-1; D might be TRBD2 (6 bases). The CDR3 is made up of 17 amino acids. The germline V and J ends were trimmed by 3 bases and 0 bases, with 15 bases remaining between them. Germline CDR1 reads LGHDT; CDR2 reads YNNKEL (reference sequence). CDR3 nucleotides: TGTGCCAGCAGCCAGGGTGTGGGGAGGAGCTCCTACAATGAGCAGTTCTTC. As protein: CASSQGVGRSSYNEQFF.

The CDR3 loop is CATSRAGSSYNEQFF. DNA for the CDR3: TGTGCCACCTCAAGGGCGGGGAGCTCCTACAATGAGCAGTTCTTC. The genes are TRBV24-1 and TRBJ2-1, with a possible D match to TRBD2 (6 bases). The germline gives CDR1 KGHDR, CDR2 SFDVKD. Trimming removed 9 bases at V and 0 bases at J, with 14 bases between. This CDR3 contains 15 residues.

The chain couples TRBV7-6 to TRBJ2-1, with 15 bases lining up with TRBD2. Trimming cost V 3 bases and J 7 bases; bases outside gene matches: 10. The CDR3 loop spans 18 amino acids. Per the germline V gene, CDR1 is SGHVS and CDR2 is FNYEAQ. The CDR3 protein is CASSLIRTSGRAKNEQFF. In DNA, the CDR3 is TGTGCCAGCAGCTTGATCAGGACTAGCGGGAGGGCTAAGAATGAGCAGTTCTTC.

V gene TRBV27 combines with J gene TRBJ2-1; 7 nucleotides align to TRBD1. This CDR3 is 16 amino acids long. CDR1 is MNHEY and CDR2 is SMNVEV in the germline V gene (reference sequence). Trimming at V came to 4 bases and at J to 5 bases, leaving 11 bases not matched to a gene. In DNA form, the CDR3 reads TGTGCCAGCAGTTCCCTTACGAGGGGGCGGGACAATGAGCAGTTCTTC. Its translation: CASSSLTRGRDNEQFF.

V gene TRBV20-1 combines with J gene TRBJ2-5, with 8 bases identical to TRBD2. This CDR3 has 12 amino acids. In germline, CDR1 is DFQATT, CDR2 SNEGSKA (reference sequence). V was clipped by 3 bases and J by 4 bases; unmatched bases: 1. CDR3 in DNA: TGCAGTGCTAGTCGGGGGGGAGAGACCCAGTACTTC. It specifies CSASRGGETQYF.

The CDR3 spells CASSLAGGSEAFF. CDR3 in DNA: TGTGCCAGCAGCTTGGCGGGGGGCTCGGAAGCTTTCTTT. This sequence joins TRBV5-4 and TRBJ1-1; weak D call: TRBD1 (6 bases). The CDR3 runs to 13 residues. CDR1 and CDR2 (germline): SGHNT, YYREEE (reference sequence). The V end lost 0 bases, the J end lost 8 bases, and 11 bases lay between the germline ends.

The J gene is TRBJ1-1, the V gene TRBV25-1, with D perhaps matching TRBD1 (5 bases). This CDR3 is 15 amino acids long. Germline values: CDR1 MGHDK, CDR2 SYGVNS. V dropped 3 bases and J dropped 0 bases, with 11 bases sitting between them. CDR3 sequence reads: CASSEGGTLNTEAFF. The CDR3 DNA reads as TGTGCCAGCAGTGAGGGGGGTACCCTGAACACTGAAGCTTTCTTT.

The J gene is TRBJ2-5, the V gene TRBV5-4; 9 bases are shared with TRBD2. The CDR3 is 15 amino acids. Germline CDR1 is SGHNT and CDR2 is YYREEE (reference sequence). J lost 4 bases, V lost 5 bases, and 9 bases had no gene match. Written as DNA, the CDR3 is TGTGCCAGCAGTCGGCCGGCTAGCGGGACAGAGACCCAGTACTTC. Translation gives CASSRPASGTETQYF. The variable domain in full, completed from reference TRBV5-4 and TRBJ2-5, reads ETGVTQSPTHLIKTRGQQVTLRCSSQSGHNTVSWYQQALGQGPQFIFQYYREEENGRGNFPPRFSGLQFPNYSSELNVNALELDDSALYLCASSRPASGTETQYFGPGTRLLVL.

V is TRBV10-2 and J is TRBJ2-1; D perhaps matches TRBD1 (5 bases). The germline CDR1 and CDR2 sequences are WSHSY and SAAADI. The CDR3 has 14 residues. The V end lost 6 bases, the J end lost 0 bases, and 9 bases lay between the germline ends. CDR3 amino acids: CASRPGISYNEQFF. DNA of the CDR3: TGCGCCAGCAGGCCAGGGATCTCCTACAATGAGCAGTTCTTC.

The rearrangement uses TRBV9 and TRBJ2-3; D is possibly TRBD2 (6 bases). This CDR3 has 14 amino acids. Germline loops: CDR1 SGDLS, CDR2 YYNGEE. Trimming shortened V by 4 bases and J by 5 bases, and 14 bases separated the two germline ends. The CDR3 protein is CASSWRDQVDTQYF. CDR3 DNA sequence: TGTGCCAGCAGCTGGAGGGATCAGGTAGATACGCAGTATTTT.

The J gene is TRBJ1-1, the V gene TRBV27; D may be TRBD1 (5 bases). The CDR3 sequence is 17 residues long. Germline lookup yields CDR1 MNHEY and CDR2 SMNVEV (reference sequence). V shed 5 bases and J shed 0 bases, with 19 bases lying between them. CDR3 amino acids: CASSPRGEQDMNTEAFF. The CDR3 DNA reads as TGTGCCAGCAGTCCCCGGGGGGAACAGGACATGAACACTGAAGCTTTCTTT.

V gene TRBV7-2 combines with J gene TRBJ2-5; D uncertain. Trimming shortened V by 3 bases and J by 4 bases, and 9 bases separated the two germline ends. Looked up from germline, CDR1 is SGHTA and CDR2 is FQGNSA. This CDR3 region has 13 residues. CDR3 bases: TGTGCCAGCAGCTTCGAAAGGAGAGAGACCCAGTACTTC. Its translation is CASSFERRETQYF.

In DNA, the CDR3 is TGTGCCAGCAGTGATTCGCCAGCGGGAGGGCCGGGGGATGAGCAGTTCTTC. Encoded protein: CASSDSPAGGPGDEQFF. The genes are TRBV2 and TRBJ2-1; 10 positions match TRBD2. Unmatched junction bases numbered 13, after V lost 3 bases and J lost 8 bases. Germline loops: CDR1 SNHLY, CDR2 FYNNEI. This CDR3 is built from 17 residues.

The V call is TRBV7-9, the J call TRBJ1-2; no clear D. Germline V gene sequence: CDR1 SEHNR, CDR2 FQNEAQ (reference sequence). This CDR3 region has 14 residues. Trimming took 3 bases from V and 1 from J, leaving 9 bases between them. The CDR3 nucleotides read TGTGCCAGCAGCTTCTCAGGCCTTAACTATGGCTACACCTTC. It codes for CASSFSGLNYGYTF.

The V call is TRBV7-9, the J call TRBJ2-6; D perhaps matches TRBD1 (6 bases). CDR3 length equals 15 residues. Trimming stripped 6 bases from V and 1 base from J, with 10 bases between. Germline V gene sequence: CDR1 SEHNR, CDR2 FQNEAQ (reference sequence). CDR3 in amino acids: CASRPQGSGANVLTF. The CDR3 region has the DNA TGTGCCAGCAGGCCACAGGGATCTGGGGCCAACGTCCTGACTTTC.

This chain links TRBV12-3 or TRBV12-4 with TRBJ2-7; D ambiguous. The CDR3 extends over 12 amino acids. V was cut by 6 bases and J by 0 bases, with 6 bases left in between. CDR3 residues: CASRRSSYEQYF. The CDR3 nucleotides are TGTGCCAGCAGGAGGAGCTCCTACGAGCAGTACTTC.

This chain connects TRBV27 to TRBJ1-2; D might be TRBD1 (6 bases). Germline-derived CDR1 and CDR2 are MNHEY and SMNVEV (reference sequence). The CDR3 sequence is 18 residues long. Trimming stripped 3 bases from V and 4 bases from J, with 24 bases between. CDR3 amino acids: CASSFGLIGGGELYGYTF. CDR3 nucleotides: TGTGCCAGCAGTTTTGGTTTGATTGGGGGGGGCGAACTCTATGGCTACACCTTC.

This chain joins TRBV5-1 and TRBJ2-2; 8 bases align to TRBD1. CDR1 SGHRS and CDR2 YFSETQ come from the germline V gene. This CDR3 is built from 16 residues. The V gene end was trimmed by 0 bases and the J gene end by 4 bases; junction bases not matched to a gene: 5. DNA of the CDR3: TGCGCCAGCAGCTTGGCAGGGGGCGCGGGCACCGGGGAGCTGTTTTTT. Protein sequence: CASSLAGGAGTGELFF.

The rearrangement links TRBV5-4 to TRBJ1-2; 7 nucleotides match TRBD1. With V trimmed by 2 bases and J by 3 bases, 4 bases remained unmatched. There are 14 residues in the CDR3. In germline, CDR1 is SGHNT, CDR2 YYREEE (reference sequence). CDR3 DNA: TGTGCCAGCAGCTTAGGGGGCAGGGACTATGGCTACACCTTC. This encodes CASSLGGRDYGYTF.

The chain uses TRBV2 and TRBJ1-1; D may be TRBD1 (5 bases). Trimming cost V 11 bases and J 2 bases, with 18 bases left between them. Germline-derived CDR1 and CDR2 are SNHLY and FYNNEI. This CDR3 spans 14 amino acids. CDR3: CASSTGEANTEAFF. In DNA, the CDR3 is TGTGCCTCAAGTACGGGGGAGGCCAACACTGAAGCTTTCTTT.